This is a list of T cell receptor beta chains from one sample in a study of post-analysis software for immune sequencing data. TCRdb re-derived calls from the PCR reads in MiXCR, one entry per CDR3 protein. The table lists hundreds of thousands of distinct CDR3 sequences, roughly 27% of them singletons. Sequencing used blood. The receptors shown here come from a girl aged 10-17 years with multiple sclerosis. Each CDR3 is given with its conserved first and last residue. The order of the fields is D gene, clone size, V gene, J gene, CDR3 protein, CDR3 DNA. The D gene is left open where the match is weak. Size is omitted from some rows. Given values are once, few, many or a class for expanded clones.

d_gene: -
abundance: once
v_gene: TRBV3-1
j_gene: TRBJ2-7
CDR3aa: CASSRFSASSYEQYF
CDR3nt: TGTGCCAGCAGCCGGTTCTCGGCCAGCTCCTACGAGCAGTACTTC

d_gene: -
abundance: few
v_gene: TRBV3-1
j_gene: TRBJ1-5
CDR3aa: CASSQSTGMGNQPQHF
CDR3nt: TGTGCCAGCAGCCAATCCACAGGGATGGGCAATCAGCCCCAGCATTTT

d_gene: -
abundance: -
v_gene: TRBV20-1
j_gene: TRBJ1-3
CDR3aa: CSAPTAPNTIYF
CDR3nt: TGCAGTGCCCCGACGGCTCCAAACACCATATATTTT

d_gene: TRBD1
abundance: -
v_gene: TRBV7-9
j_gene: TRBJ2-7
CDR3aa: CASSLVGQAYEQYF
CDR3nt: TGTGCCAGCAGCTTGGTGGGACAGGCCTACGAGCAGTACTTC

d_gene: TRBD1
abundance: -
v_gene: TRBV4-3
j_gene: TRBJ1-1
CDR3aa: CASSRYQGAEAFF
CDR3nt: TGCGCCAGCAGCCGATACCAGGGGGCTGAAGCTTTCTTT

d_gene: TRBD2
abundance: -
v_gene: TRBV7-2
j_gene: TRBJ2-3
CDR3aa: CASSLVGGGPYTDTQYF
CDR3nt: TGTGCCAGCAGCTTAGTAGGCGGGGGGCCATACACAGATACGCAGTATTTT

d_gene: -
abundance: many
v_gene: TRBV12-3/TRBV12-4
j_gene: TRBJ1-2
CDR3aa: CASSRSRGADGYTF
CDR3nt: TGTGCCAGCAGCCGCTCGAGGGGGGCAGATGGCTACACCTTC

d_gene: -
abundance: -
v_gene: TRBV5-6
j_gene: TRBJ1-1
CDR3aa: CASSGAPTGVTEAFF
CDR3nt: TGTGCCAGCAGCGGGGCTCCGACTGGCGTCACTGAAGCTTTCTTT

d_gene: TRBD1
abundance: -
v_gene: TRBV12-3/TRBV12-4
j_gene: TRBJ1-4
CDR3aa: CASKQGASNEKLFF
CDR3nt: TGTGCCAGCAAGCAGGGGGCTTCGAATGAAAAACTGTTTTTT

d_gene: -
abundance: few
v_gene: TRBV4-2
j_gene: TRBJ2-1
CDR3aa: CASSQERGVSSYNEQFF
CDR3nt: TGTGCCAGCAGCCAAGAGCGGGGCGTTAGCTCCTACAATGAGCAGTTCTTC

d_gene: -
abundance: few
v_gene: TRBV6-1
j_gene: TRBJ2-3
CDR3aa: CASPQQGIGTDTQYF
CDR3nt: TGTGCCAGCCCTCAACAGGGTATCGGCACAGATACGCAGTATTTT

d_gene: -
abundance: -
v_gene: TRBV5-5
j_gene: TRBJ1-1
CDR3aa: CASSPWAGFGSEAFF
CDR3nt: TGTGCCAGCAGCCCATGGGCGGGATTCGGGTCTGAAGCTTTCTTT

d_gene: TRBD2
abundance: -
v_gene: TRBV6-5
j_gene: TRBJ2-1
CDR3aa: CASRIGLAESNEQFF
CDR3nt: TGTGCCAGCAGAATAGGACTAGCGGAAAGCAATGAGCAGTTCTTC

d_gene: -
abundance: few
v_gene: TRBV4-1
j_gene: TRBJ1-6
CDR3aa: CASSQLGTHNSPLHF
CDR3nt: TGCGCCAGCAGCCAATTGGGGACTCACAATTCACCCCTCCACTTT

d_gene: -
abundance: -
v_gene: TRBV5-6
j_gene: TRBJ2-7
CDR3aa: CASSAMGGGSYEQYF
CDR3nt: TGTGCCAGCAGTGCAATGGGCGGCGGCTCCTACGAGCAGTACTTC

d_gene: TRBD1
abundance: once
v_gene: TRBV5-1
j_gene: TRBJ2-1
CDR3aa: CASSLGTGFFSEQFF
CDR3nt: TGCGCCAGCAGCTTAGGGACAGGGTTCTTCAGTGAGCAGTTCTTC

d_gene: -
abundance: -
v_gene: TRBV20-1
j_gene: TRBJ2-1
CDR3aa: CSANQGGYNEQFF
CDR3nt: TGCAGTGCTAACCAGGGGGGCTACAATGAGCAGTTCTTC

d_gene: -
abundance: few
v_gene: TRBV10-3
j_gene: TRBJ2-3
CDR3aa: CAISESSHVSQSDTQYF
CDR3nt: TGTGCCATCAGTGAGTCCTCGCACGTCAGTCAGTCAGATACGCAGTATTTT

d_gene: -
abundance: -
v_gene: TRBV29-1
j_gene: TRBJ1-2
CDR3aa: CSVERVYGYTF
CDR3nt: TGCAGCGTTGAGAGGGTATACGGCTACACCTTC

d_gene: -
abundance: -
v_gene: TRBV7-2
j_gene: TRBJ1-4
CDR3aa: CASSSRDRPNEKLFF
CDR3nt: TGTGCCAGCAGCTCCCGGGACCGACCGAATGAAAAACTGTTTTTT

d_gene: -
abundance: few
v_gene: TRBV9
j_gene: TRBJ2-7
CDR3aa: CASSSGAGSSYEQYF
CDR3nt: TGTGCCAGCAGCTCAGGAGCAGGGAGCTCCTACGAGCAGTACTTC

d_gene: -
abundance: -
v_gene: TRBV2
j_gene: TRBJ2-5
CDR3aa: CASSENLALKTQYF
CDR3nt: TGTGCCAGCAGTGAAAATCTGGCCTTAAAGACCCAGTACTTC

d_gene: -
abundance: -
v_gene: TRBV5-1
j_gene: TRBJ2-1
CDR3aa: CASSLALWRDEQFF
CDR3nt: TGCGCCAGCAGCCTTGCCCTTTGGAGGGATGAGCAGTTCTTC

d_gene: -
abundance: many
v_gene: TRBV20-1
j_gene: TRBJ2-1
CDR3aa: CSASGSSYNEQFF
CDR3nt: TGCAGTGCTAGCGGGAGCTCCTACAATGAGCAGTTCTTC

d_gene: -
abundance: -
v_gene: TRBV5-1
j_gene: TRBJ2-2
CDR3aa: CASSLMWGTGELFF
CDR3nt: TGCGCCAGCAGCTTGATGTGGGGCACCGGGGAGCTGTTTTTT

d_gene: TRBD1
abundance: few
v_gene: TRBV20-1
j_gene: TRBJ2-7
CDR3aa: CSAEEGAPLNEQYF
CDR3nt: TGCAGTGCAGAAGAGGGGGCCCCTTTGAACGAGCAGTACTTC

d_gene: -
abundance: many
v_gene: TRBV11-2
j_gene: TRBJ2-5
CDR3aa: CASSLGWETQYF
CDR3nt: TGTGCCAGCAGCTTAGGGTGGGAGACCCAGTACTTC

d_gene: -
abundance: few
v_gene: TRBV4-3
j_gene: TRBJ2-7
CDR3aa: CASSQDNRAYEQYF
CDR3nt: TGCGCCAGCAGCCAAGATAACCGCGCCTACGAGCAGTACTTC

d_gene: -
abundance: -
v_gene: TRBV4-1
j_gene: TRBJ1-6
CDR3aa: CASSQVSGGLGHSPLHF
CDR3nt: TGCGCCAGCAGCCAAGTCTCCGGGGGACTTGGACATTCACCCCTCCACTTT

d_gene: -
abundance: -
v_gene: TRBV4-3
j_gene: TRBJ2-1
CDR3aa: CASSQDAQGYNEQFF
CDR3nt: TGCGCCAGCAGCCAAGATGCACAAGGATACAATGAGCAGTTCTTC

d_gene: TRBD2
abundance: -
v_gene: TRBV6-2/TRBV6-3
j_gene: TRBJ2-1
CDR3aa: CASSGPGLATYNEQFF
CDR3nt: TGTGCCAGCAGTGGGCCGGGACTAGCGACCTACAATGAGCAGTTCTTC

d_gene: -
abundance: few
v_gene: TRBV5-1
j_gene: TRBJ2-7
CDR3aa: CASSVSGLTYEQYF
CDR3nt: TGCGCCAGCAGCGTATCGGGGCTTACCTACGAGCAGTACTTC

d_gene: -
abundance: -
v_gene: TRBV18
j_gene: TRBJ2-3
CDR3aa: CASSPPRGADTTDTQYF
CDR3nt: TGTGCCAGCTCACCACCTCGGGGGGCGGACACCACAGATACGCAGTATTTT

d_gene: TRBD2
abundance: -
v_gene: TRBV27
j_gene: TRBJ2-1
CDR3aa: CASRGGTSGRYPSYNEQFF
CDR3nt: TGTGCCAGCAGGGGAGGGACTAGTGGGAGATACCCCTCCTACAATGAGCAGTTCTTC

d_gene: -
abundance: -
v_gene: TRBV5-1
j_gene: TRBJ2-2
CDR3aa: CASRYRANTGELFF
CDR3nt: TGCGCCAGCCGATACAGGGCAAACACCGGGGAGCTGTTTTTT

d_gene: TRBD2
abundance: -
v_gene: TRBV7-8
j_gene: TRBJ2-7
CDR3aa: CASSLVPSGNHYEQYF
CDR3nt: TGTGCCAGCAGCTTAGTCCCTAGCGGGAACCACTACGAGCAGTACTTC

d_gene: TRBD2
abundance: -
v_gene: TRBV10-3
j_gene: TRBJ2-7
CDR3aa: CAISESLAGTYYEQYF
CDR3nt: TGTGCCATCAGTGAGTCTTTAGCGGGGACTTACTACGAGCAGTACTTC

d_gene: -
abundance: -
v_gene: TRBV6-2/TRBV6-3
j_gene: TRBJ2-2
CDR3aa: CATSSRREGTGELFF
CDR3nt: TGTGCCACCTCTTCCCGGCGGGAAGGCACCGGGGAGCTGTTTTTT

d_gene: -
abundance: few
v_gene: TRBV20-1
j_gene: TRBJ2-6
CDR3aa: CSARYRTPSSGANVLTF
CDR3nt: TGCAGTGCTAGATATCGGACACCATCCTCTGGGGCCAACGTCCTGACTTTC

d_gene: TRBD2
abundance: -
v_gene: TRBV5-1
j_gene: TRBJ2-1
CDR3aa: CASSTVRLAGGYNEQFF
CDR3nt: TGCGCCAGCAGCACAGTTCGACTAGCGGGGGGATACAATGAGCAGTTCTTC

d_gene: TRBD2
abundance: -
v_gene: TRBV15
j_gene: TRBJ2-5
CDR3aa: CATSRAGGAETQYF
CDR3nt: TGTGCCACCAGCAGAGCGGGAGGGGCAGAGACCCAGTACTTC

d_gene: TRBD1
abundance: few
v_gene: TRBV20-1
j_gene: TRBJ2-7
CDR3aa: CSARRQGFHEQYF
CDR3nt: TGCAGTGCTAGGCGACAGGGTTTCCACGAGCAGTACTTC

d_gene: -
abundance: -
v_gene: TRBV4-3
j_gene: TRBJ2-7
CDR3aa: CASSQDWREQREQYF
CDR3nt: TGCGCCAGCAGCCAAGATTGGAGGGAGCAACGCGAGCAGTACTTC

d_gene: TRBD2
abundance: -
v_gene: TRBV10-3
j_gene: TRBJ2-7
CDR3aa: CAISDSTSGSPYEQYF
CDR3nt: TGTGCCATCAGTGACTCGACTAGCGGGAGTCCCTACGAGCAGTACTTC

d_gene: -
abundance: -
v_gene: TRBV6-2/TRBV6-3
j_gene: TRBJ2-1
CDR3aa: CAGSYMPVTYNEQFF
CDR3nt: TGTGCCGGCAGTTACATGCCTGTAACCTACAATGAGCAGTTCTTC

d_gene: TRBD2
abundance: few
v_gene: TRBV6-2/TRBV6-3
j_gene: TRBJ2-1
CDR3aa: CASSRPSGSSYNEQFF
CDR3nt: TGTGCCAGCAGCAGACCTAGCGGGAGTTCCTACAATGAGCAGTTCTTC

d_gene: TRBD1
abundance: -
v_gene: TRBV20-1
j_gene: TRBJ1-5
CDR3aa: CSARGTGVVQPQHF
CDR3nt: TGCAGTGCTAGAGGAACAGGGGTCGTTCAGCCCCAGCATTTT

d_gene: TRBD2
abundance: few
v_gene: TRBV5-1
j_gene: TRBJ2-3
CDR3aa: CASSWSSGGLTDTQYF
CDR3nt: TGCGCCAGCAGCTGGAGCAGCGGGGGCCTCACAGATACGCAGTATTTT

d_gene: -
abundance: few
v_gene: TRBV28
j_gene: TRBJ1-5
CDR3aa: CASSTLWPQHF
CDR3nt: TGTGCCAGCAGTACACTTTGGCCCCAGCATTTT

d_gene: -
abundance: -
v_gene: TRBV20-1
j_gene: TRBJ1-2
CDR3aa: CSAKGGANYGYTF
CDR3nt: TGCAGTGCCAAAGGGGGGGCTAACTATGGCTACACCTTC

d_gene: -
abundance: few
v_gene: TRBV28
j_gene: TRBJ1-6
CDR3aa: CASRSTARDSLHF
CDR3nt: TGTGCCAGCAGATCGACCGCAAGGGATTCCCTCCACTTT

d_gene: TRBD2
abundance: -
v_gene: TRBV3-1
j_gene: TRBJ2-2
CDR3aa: CASSRLAGVGTGELFF
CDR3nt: TGTGCCAGCAGCCGACTAGCGGGAGTCGGCACCGGGGAGCTGTTTTTT

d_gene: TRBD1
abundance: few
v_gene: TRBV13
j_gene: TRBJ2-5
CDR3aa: CASRWDRGFETQYF
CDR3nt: TGTGCCAGCAGGTGGGACAGGGGATTTGAGACCCAGTACTTC

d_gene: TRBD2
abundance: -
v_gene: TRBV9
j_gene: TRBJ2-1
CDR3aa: CASSSRLAGIYNEQFF
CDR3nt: TGTGCCAGCAGCTCCAGACTAGCGGGAATATACAATGAGCAGTTCTTC

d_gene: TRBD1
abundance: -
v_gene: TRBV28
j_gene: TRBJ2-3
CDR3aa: CASRGQGRDTQYF
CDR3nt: TGTGCCAGCAGAGGACAGGGGCGCGATACGCAGTATTTT

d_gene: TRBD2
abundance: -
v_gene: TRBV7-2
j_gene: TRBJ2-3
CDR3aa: CASSLVASGVSTDTQYF
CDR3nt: TGTGCCAGCAGCTTAGTCGCTAGCGGAGTTAGCACAGATACGCAGTATTTT

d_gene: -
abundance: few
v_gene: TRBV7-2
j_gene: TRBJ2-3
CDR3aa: CASSLEAGGITDTQYF
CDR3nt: TGTGCCAGCAGCTTAGAGGCAGGGGGGATAACAGATACGCAGTATTTT

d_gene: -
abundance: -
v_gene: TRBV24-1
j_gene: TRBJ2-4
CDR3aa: CATSDSIAKNIQYF
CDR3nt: TGTGCCACCAGTGATTCAATAGCCAAAAACATTCAGTACTTC

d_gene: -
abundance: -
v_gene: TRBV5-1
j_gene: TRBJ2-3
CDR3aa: CASSLGTASLGADTQYF
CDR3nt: TGCGCCAGCAGCTTGGGTACAGCCAGCTTAGGGGCAGATACGCAGTATTTT